In its sample, the clone carrying this T cell receptor (beta chain) was seen many times. This entry is derived from a study of regulatory T cells in long-lasting Graves disease. Trimming removed 5 bases from V and 2 bases from J; junction bases left unmatched: 11. CDR3 length: 16 amino acids. CDR1 and CDR2 from the germline V gene are SGHTA and FQGNSA. Libraries of TCR beta came from iRepertoire HTBI primers plus Arm-PCR of CDR3 regions. TCRdb reprocessed the multiplex PCR reads with MiXCR, giving one entry per CDR3 protein. The data contain hundreds of thousands of distinct CDR3 sequences, approximately 15% of them seen just once; the ten biggest clones take up 25% to 30%. Time point described: newly diagnosed GD, antithyroid drugs for less than 3 months. PBMC RNA was the source of the TCR library. Another study also made use of these data, one on T cells in Graves' hyperthyroidism and ophthalmopathy. Turning to that study: During a first-round RT-PCR of the TCR CDR3, the HTBI primer set was used.

The material sequenced was peripheral blood mononuclear cells (PBMCs), taken at new diagnosis, from a patient treated with antithyroid drugs. This chain joins TRBV7-2 and TRBJ2-7; the match to TRBD2 covers 8 bases. The source is a middle-aged man with Graves disease. The CDR3 DNA reads TGTGCCAGCAGCCCACGGGGGGGCAGGCCTACCTACGAGCAGTACTTC. Its translation is CASSPRGGRPTYEQYF.